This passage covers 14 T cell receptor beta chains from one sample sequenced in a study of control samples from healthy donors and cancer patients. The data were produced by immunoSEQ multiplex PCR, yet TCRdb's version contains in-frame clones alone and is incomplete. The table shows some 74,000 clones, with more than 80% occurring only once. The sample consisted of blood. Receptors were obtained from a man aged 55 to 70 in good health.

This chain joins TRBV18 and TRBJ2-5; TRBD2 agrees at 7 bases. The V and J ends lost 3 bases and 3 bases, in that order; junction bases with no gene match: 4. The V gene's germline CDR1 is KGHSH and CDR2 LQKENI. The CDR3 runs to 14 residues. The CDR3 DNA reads TGTGCCAGCTCACCGGGACTAAGCGAAGAGACCCAGTACTTC. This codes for CASSPGLSEETQYF.

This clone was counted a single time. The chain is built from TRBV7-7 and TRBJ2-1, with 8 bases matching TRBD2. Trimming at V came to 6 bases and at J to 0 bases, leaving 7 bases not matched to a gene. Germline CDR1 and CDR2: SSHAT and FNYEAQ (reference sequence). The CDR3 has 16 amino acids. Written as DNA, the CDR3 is TGTGCCAGCAGTTCCCTAGCGGGCAACTCCTACAATGAGCAGTTCTTC. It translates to CASSSLAGNSYNEQFF.

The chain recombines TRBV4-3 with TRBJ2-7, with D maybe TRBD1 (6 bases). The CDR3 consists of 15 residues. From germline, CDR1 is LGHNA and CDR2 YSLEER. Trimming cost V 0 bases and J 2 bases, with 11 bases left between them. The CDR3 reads CASSQEKGVAYEQYF. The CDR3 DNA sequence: TGCGCCAGCAGCCAAGAAAAGGGGGTGGCCTACGAGCAGTACTTC.

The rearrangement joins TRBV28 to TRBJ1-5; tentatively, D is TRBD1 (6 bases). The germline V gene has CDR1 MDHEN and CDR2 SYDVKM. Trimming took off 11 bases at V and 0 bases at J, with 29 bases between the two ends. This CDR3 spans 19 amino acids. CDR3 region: CACCLLGGGGFYSNQPQHF. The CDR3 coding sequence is TGTGCCTGCTGTTTATTGGGAGGGGGGGGTTTTTATAGCAATCAGCCCCAGCATTTT.

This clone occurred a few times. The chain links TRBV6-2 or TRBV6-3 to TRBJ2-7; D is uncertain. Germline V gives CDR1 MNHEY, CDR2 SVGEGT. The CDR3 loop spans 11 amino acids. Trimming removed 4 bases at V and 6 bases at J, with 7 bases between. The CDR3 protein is CASSFHREQYF. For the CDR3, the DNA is TGTGCCAGCAGTTTCCACCGCGAGCAGTACTTC.

CDR3 in amino acids: CASSVGPTPQETQYF. The CDR3 DNA follows: TGTGCCAGCAGCGTAGGTCCCACCCCCCAAGAGACCCAGTACTTC. The rearrangement joins TRBV9 to TRBJ2-5; D gene unclear. V was cut by 0 bases and J by 1 base, with 10 bases left in between. Germline CDR1 reads SGDLS; CDR2 reads YYNGEE. The length of the CDR3 is 15 residues.

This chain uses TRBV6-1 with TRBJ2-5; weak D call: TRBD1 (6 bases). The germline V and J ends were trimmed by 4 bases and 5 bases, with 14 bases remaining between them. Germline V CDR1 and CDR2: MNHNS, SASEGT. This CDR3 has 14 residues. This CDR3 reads CASSVAQGSETQYF. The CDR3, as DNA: TGTGCCAGCAGTGTAGCACAGGGTTCGGAGACCCAGTACTTC.

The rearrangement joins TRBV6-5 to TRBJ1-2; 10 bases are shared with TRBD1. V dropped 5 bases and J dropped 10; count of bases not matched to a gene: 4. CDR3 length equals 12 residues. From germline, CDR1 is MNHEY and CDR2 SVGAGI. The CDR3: CASSRDRGIYTF. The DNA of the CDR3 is TGTGCCAGCAGTCGGGACAGGGGTATCTACACCTTC.

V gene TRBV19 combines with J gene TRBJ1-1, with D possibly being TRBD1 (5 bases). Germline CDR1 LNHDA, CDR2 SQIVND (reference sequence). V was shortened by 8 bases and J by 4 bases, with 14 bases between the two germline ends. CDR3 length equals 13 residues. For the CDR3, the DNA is TGTGCCAGTTCCCATAACGGGGGCACTGAAGCTTTCTTT. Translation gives CASSHNGGTEAFF.

This chain's CDR3 is CASSPRPAGSYEQYF. CDR3 DNA sequence: TGTGCCAGCTCACCACGCCCAGCGGGGTCCTACGAGCAGTACTTC. The chain combines TRBV18 with TRBJ2-7; TRBD2 matches at 7 bases. The J segment lost 1 base and the V segment lost 1 base, leaving 4 bases of the junction unmatched. The germline V gene encodes CDR1 KGHSH and CDR2 LQKENI. The CDR3 spans 15 residues.

CDR3 residues: CASSRSAGANYEQYF. The CDR3 DNA reads as TGTGCCAGCAGCCGGTCAGCGGGAGCAAACTACGAGCAGTACTTC. The genes are TRBV7-3 and TRBJ2-7, with 8 bases aligning to TRBD2. The V gene's germline CDR1 is SGHTA and CDR2 FQGTGA. The CDR3 spans 15 residues. Unmatched junction bases numbered 9, after V lost 5 bases and J lost 3 bases.

DNA for the CDR3: TGTGCCAGCAGCGCACGAGAGGCCGGGGAGCTGTTTTTT. This sequence encodes CASSAREAGELFF. V gene TRBV3-1 (or the pseudogene TRBV3-2) combines with J gene TRBJ2-2; D is unresolved. In germline, CDR1 is LGHDT, CDR2 YNNKEL (reference sequence). This CDR3 spans 13 amino acids. Trimming left V 5 bases short and J 6 bases short, with 10 bases between.

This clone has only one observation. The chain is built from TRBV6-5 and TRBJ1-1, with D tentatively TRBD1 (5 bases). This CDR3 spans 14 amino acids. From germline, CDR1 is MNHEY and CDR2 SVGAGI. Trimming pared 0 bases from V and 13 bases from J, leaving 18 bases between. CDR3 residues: CASSYSGRERIGFF. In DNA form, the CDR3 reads TGTGCCAGCAGTTACTCGGGCAGGGAACGGATCGGTTTCTTT.

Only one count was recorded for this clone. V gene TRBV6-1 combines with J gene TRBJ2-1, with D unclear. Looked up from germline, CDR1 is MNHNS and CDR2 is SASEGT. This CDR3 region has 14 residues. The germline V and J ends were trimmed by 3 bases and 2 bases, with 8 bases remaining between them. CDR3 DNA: TGTGCCAGCAGTGATCGGGTGACCTACAATGAGCAGTTCTTC. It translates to CASSDRVTYNEQFF.